These 29 T cell receptor beta chains were sequenced from one sample in a study of T cell repertoires in cytomegalovirus infection. For these TCRs, the target antigens are not known. TCRdb re-called the reads with MiXCR, one entry per CDR3 protein. Seen here are roughly 45,000 distinct CDR3 sequences, about 20% observed once, and the top ten hold approximately 90%. The sequencing here drew on CD8+ T cells from cultured PBMCs, taken from culture after CMV antigen stimulation. The receptor source for this set is a human donor in good health (CMV status not recorded). Some clones in this sample may be carry-over from other donors' samples.

This clonotype was detected a few times. The chain employs TRBV2 and TRBJ2-4; no reliable D call. The CDR3 runs 16 residues. Trimming cost V 6 bases and J 0 bases, with 15 bases left between them. CDR1 and CDR2 from the germline V gene are SNHLY and FYNNEI. CDR3 amino acids: CASRSDGYLAKNIQYF. Written as DNA, the CDR3 is TGTGCCAGCAGGTCCGACGGATACCTAGCCAAAAACATTCAGTACTTC.

This clonotype has only a few counts. The V call is TRBV6-2 or TRBV6-3, the J call TRBJ1-2; D remains ambiguous. The CDR3 is made up of 16 amino acids. The V gene lost 7 bases and the J gene lost 6 bases, with 24 bases spanning the gap. From germline, CDR1 is MNHEY and CDR2 SVGEGT. The CDR3 protein is CASTLVDIVGGDGYTF. Written as DNA, the CDR3 is TGTGCCAGCACTCTCGTAGACATAGTAGGTGGCGATGGCTACACCTTC.

The chain recombines TRBV7-6 with TRBJ2-1; no clear D. The length of the CDR3 is 13 residues. The ends were cut back, 3 bases at V and 8 bases at J, with 11 bases in the middle. Germline V gene sequence: CDR1 SGHVS, CDR2 FNYEAQ. CDR3 nucleotide sequence: TGTGCCAGCAGCTTCTCCCTTGGGGATGAGCAGTTCTTC. Amino acids: CASSFSLGDEQFF.

V is TRBV13 and J is TRBJ1-6; 8 bases map to TRBD1. Trimming took 4 bases from V and 6 from J; bases not matched to a gene: 2. The CDR3 is 14 amino acids. Germline CDR1 is PRHDT and CDR2 is FYEKMQ (reference sequence). DNA for the CDR3: TGTGCCAGCAGCTCTGGACAGGGTAATTCACCCCTCCACTTT. This codes for CASSSGQGNSPLHF.

This sequence joins TRBV7-6 and TRBJ2-2; the match to TRBD1 covers 12 bases. CDR1 SGHVS and CDR2 FNYEAQ come from the germline V gene. V was clipped by 6 bases and J by 4 bases; unmatched bases: 6. The CDR3 is made up of 16 amino acids. This CDR3 reads CASSKGQGASTGELFF. As DNA, the CDR3 is TGTGCCAGCAGTAAGGGACAGGGGGCGAGCACCGGGGAGCTGTTTTTT.

A few counts support this clonotype. The chain combines TRBV2 with TRBJ2-7; D is unresolved. V was shortened by 3 bases and J by 11 bases, with 20 bases between the two germline ends. There are 14 residues in the CDR3. Germline assignment: CDR1 SNHLY and CDR2 FYNNEI. DNA of the CDR3: TGTGCCAGCAGTGAGCTGGGTAATAGAGGTATGGAGTACTTC. It yields the protein CASSELGNRGMEYF.

The chain carries TRBV6-1 and TRBJ2-2; tentative D call: TRBD2 (5 bases). Germline CDR1 is MNHNS and CDR2 is SASEGT. The CDR3 loop spans 15 amino acids. Trimming took 6 bases from V and 1 from J, leaving 12 bases between them. CDR3: CASRPGLRNTGELFF. CDR3 nucleotide sequence: TGTGCCAGCAGGCCTGGACTTAGGAACACCGGGGAGCTGTTTTTT.

This clonotype was picked up a small number of times. The genes are TRBV27 and TRBJ2-7; D gene uncertain. The germline V gene has CDR1 MNHEY and CDR2 SMNVEV (reference sequence). V shed 0 bases and J shed 0 bases, with 9 bases lying between them. The CDR3 length is 15 residues. CDR3 in DNA: TGTGCCAGCAGTTTATCTGGCGCGAGCTCCTACGAGCAGTACTTC. Translating gives CASSLSGASSYEQYF.

The gene calls are TRBV27 and TRBJ2-1; D possibly corresponds to TRBD2 (5 bases). Germline values: CDR1 MNHEY, CDR2 SMNVEV (reference sequence). The length of the CDR3 is 13 residues. With 5 bases removed from V and 3 bases from J, the gap between germline ends came to 8 bases. CDR3 protein: CASSVTSYNEQFF. CDR3 DNA: TGTGCCAGCAGTGTTACTAGCTACAATGAGCAGTTCTTC.

The gene calls are TRBV4-1 and TRBJ1-1; D ambiguous. The CDR3 totals 11 residues. Germline values: CDR1 MGHRA, CDR2 YSYEKL. V shed 2 bases and J shed 2 bases, with 0 bases lying between them. CDR3 bases: TGCGCCAGCAGCCAAAACACTGAAGCTTTCTTT. Translated: CASSQNTEAFF.

The genes are TRBV20-1 and TRBJ1-5, with a weak D call TRBD1 (6 bases). Trimming cost V 5 bases and J 1 base, with 18 bases left between them. The CDR3 extends over 16 amino acids. Germline values: CDR1 DFQATT, CDR2 SNEGSKA (reference sequence). The CDR3 nucleotides are TGCAGTGCTGAGGGGGACTTTGATACGAGCAATCAGCCCCAGCATTTT. Translation: CSAEGDFDTSNQPQHF.

The chain carries TRBV5-1 and TRBJ2-1, with 14 bases fitting TRBD2. Germline values: CDR1 SGHRS, CDR2 YFSETQ. Germline trimming cut 0 bases from V and 8 bases from J; bases unmatched to any gene: 1. This CDR3 spans 15 amino acids. CDR3 coding DNA: TGCGCCAGCAGCTTGGAGACTAGCGGGAGGGATGAGCAGTTCTTC. Translated, it gives CASSLETSGRDEQFF.

A few counts support this clonotype. The chain has TRBV2 and TRBJ1-1, with D hard to call. The CDR3 has 11 amino acids. Trimming took off 6 bases at V and 0 bases at J, with 2 bases between the two ends. The germline CDR1 and CDR2 sequences are SNHLY and FYNNEI. Written as DNA, the CDR3 is TGTGCCAGCAGGGTGAACACTGAAGCTTTCTTT. It encodes CASRVNTEAFF. Full variable domain (outside the CDR3, taken from reference TRBV2 and TRBJ1-1): EPEVTQTPSHQVTQMGQEVILRCVPISNHLYFYWYRQILGQKVEFLVSFYNNEISEKSEIFDDQFSVERPDGSNFTLKIRSTKLEDSAMYFCASRVNTEAFFGQGTRLTVV.

J is TRBJ2-7 and V is TRBV7-3, with D unresolved. CDR1 and CDR2 (germline): SGHTA, FQGTGA. The CDR3 runs to 15 residues. Trimming cost V 4 bases and J 7 bases, with 20 bases left between them. The CDR3 DNA reads TGTGCCAGCAGCTGCGCCCGGGCCAACCTAGGGGAGCAGTACTTC. This encodes CASSCARANLGEQYF.

This chain uses TRBV7-2 with TRBJ2-1, with 14 nucleotides matching TRBD2. CDR1 and CDR2 (germline): SGHTA, FQGNSA. Trimming removed 6 bases from V and 7 bases from J; junction bases left unmatched: 8. The CDR3 has 16 residues. The CDR3 spells CASSLHRTSGGNEQFF. CDR3 DNA: TGTGCCAGCAGTCTTCACCGGACTAGCGGGGGGAATGAGCAGTTCTTC.

This clonotype showed up just a few times. This chain joins TRBV12-3 or TRBV12-4 and TRBJ2-2; D gene unclear. V was shortened by 1 base and J by 7 bases, with 1 base between the two germline ends. This CDR3 has 11 residues. The CDR3 is CASSLDGELFF. The CDR3 DNA follows: TGTGCCAGCAGTTTAGACGGGGAGCTGTTTTTT.

In its sample, this clonotype was seen a few times. The chain uses TRBV2 and TRBJ1-5; D ambiguous. V shed 7 bases and J shed 2 bases, with 15 bases lying between them. The CDR3 consists of 15 residues. Germline V gene sequence: CDR1 SNHLY, CDR2 FYNNEI. The CDR3 loop reads CASKLQKDGNQPQHF. The CDR3 bases are TGTGCCAGCAAGCTGCAAAAGGATGGCAATCAGCCCCAGCATTTT.

This clonotype was detected only a few times. This sequence joins TRBV4-1 and TRBJ1-5, with 11 nucleotides matching TRBD1. The CDR3 extends over 16 amino acids. Germline CDR1 MGHRA, CDR2 YSYEKL. Trimming removed 4 bases from V and 5 bases from J; junction bases left unmatched: 7. CDR3 DNA: TGCGCCAGCAGCCCCTCTCGGACAGGGGGCCATCAGCCCCAGCATTTT. Amino acid sequence: CASSPSRTGGHQPQHF.

V gene TRBV7-2 combines with J gene TRBJ2-7, with 7 bases lining up with TRBD1. The length of the CDR3 is 13 residues. Trimming cost V 8 bases and J 4 bases; bases outside gene matches: 8. The germline V gene encodes CDR1 SGHTA and CDR2 FQGNSA. The CDR3 region is CASSFKGAYEQYF. CDR3 sequence (DNA): TGTGCCAGCTCGTTCAAGGGGGCTTACGAGCAGTACTTC.

The chain employs TRBV7-9 and TRBJ1-1, with D tentatively TRBD1 (6 bases). The CDR3 extends over 15 amino acids. V lost 5 bases and J 2 bases, leaving 15 bases between the germline ends. Germline assignment: CDR1 SEHNR and CDR2 FQNEAQ (reference sequence). The CDR3 is CASSVRGGSNTEAFF. CDR3 DNA: TGTGCCAGCAGCGTCCGAGGGGGTAGCAACACTGAAGCTTTCTTT.

The chain recombines TRBV29-1 with TRBJ2-2; no firm D call. This CDR3 has 12 residues. CDR1 is SQVTM, CDR2 ANQGSEA, per germline. The V and J ends lost 7 bases and 0 bases respectively, with 6 bases between them. The CDR3 spells CSGSTNTGELFF. DNA of the CDR3: TGCAGCGGCTCGACGAACACCGGGGAGCTGTTTTTT.

The chain employs TRBV7-2 and TRBJ2-7, with D tentatively TRBD1 (6 bases). Trimming removed 6 bases from V and 1 base from J, with 16 bases in between. The CDR3 consists of 15 residues. Germline V gene data show CDR1 as SGHTA and CDR2 as FQGNSA. CDR3 sequence (DNA): TGTGCCAGCAGAGACGACAGGAGAGGGTCCTACGAGCAGTACTTC. Translated: CASRDDRRGSYEQYF.

This clonotype came up a few times. The chain links TRBV5-6 to TRBJ1-5; D is possibly TRBD1 (6 bases). Trimming pared 0 bases from V and 2 bases from J, leaving 9 bases between. The CDR3 runs to 15 residues. Per the germline V gene, CDR1 is SGHDT and CDR2 is YYEEEE. The CDR3 sequence is CASSLGGGRNQPQHF. The CDR3 nucleotides are TGTGCCAGCAGCTTGGGAGGGGGTCGCAATCAGCCCCAGCATTTT.

This clonotype turned up a few times. The chain links TRBV7-9 to TRBJ1-3; D call uncertain. The CDR3 extends over 14 amino acids. With 2 bases removed from V and 3 bases from J, the gap between germline ends came to 8 bases. In germline, CDR1 is SEHNR, CDR2 FQNEAQ (reference sequence). CDR3 nucleotide sequence: TGTGCCAGCAGCTTAACAGAAATTGGAAACACCATATATTTT. Amino acids: CASSLTEIGNTIYF.

This clonotype appeared a few times. The chain employs TRBV12-3 or TRBV12-4 and TRBJ2-7; D is unclear. The ends were cut back, 4 bases at V and 3 bases at J, with 4 bases in the middle. The CDR3 runs 11 residues. CDR3 nucleotides: TGTGCCAGCAGTTCCTACTACGAGCAGTACTTC. Its translation: CASSSYYEQYF.

This clonotype turned up a few times. The chain employs TRBV7-8 and TRBJ2-7; D gene ambiguous. The germline V gene has CDR1 SGHVS and CDR2 FQNEAQ. V dropped 5 bases and J dropped 5 bases, with 16 bases sitting between them. This CDR3 region has 14 residues. Here the CDR3 DNA reads TGTGCCAGCAGCCCCCCCTTTAGGAGTGACGAGCAGTACTTC. Its translation is CASSPPFRSDEQYF. Supplemented by reference TRBV7-8 and TRBJ2-7, the full variable domain reads GAGVSQSPRYKVAKRGQDVALRCDPISGHVSLFWYQQALGQGPEFLTYFQNEAQLDKSGLPSDRFFAERPEGSVSTLKIQRTQQEDSAVYLCASSPPFRSDEQYFGPGTRLTVT.

The gene calls are TRBV11-2 and TRBJ2-7, with 10 bases identical to TRBD2. V gave up 0 bases and J gave up 2 bases; unmatched junction bases: 10. CDR3 size: 18 residues. The germline gives CDR1 SGHAT, CDR2 FQNNGV. CDR3 in amino acids: CASSLERRLAGLTYEQYF. The CDR3 region has the DNA TGTGCCAGCAGCTTAGAACGGCGACTAGCGGGTCTGACCTACGAGCAGTACTTC.

This clonotype has at least ten counts. V gene TRBV7-2 combines with J gene TRBJ2-7; D call uncertain. The length of the CDR3 is 11 residues. The germline V gene has CDR1 SGHTA and CDR2 FQGNSA. Trimming shortened V by 3 bases and J by 0 bases, and 0 bases separated the two germline ends. For the CDR3, the DNA is TGTGCCAGCAGCTTCTCCTACGAGCAGTACTTC. This codes for CASSFSYEQYF.

This clonotype was seen a few times. This sequence joins TRBV7-8 and TRBJ1-4; TRBD1 might be the D (5 bases). The CDR3 covers 16 residues. Trimming removed 1 base from V and 8 bases from J, with 17 bases in between. CDR1 and CDR2 (germline): SGHVS, FQNEAQ. The chain's CDR3 is CASSLDPGAGYEKLFF. In DNA, the CDR3 is TGTGCCAGCAGCTTAGACCCCGGGGCCGGCTACGAAAAACTGTTTTTT.